This T cell receptor beta chain was found in a study of OX40 agonist ivuxolimab in advanced cancers. Overall study: A mean age of roughly 60 years, range roughly 23 to 79, was recorded, and roughly 80% were male.

Study outcomes and limitations: People who partly responded at 0.1-3.0 mg/kg had some of the least clonal expansion seen. The work left the antigen specificity of expanded peripheral T cells undetermined.

Details on this clone: Its antigen is unidentified.

Some clones are missing from TCRdb's copy, which holds only in-frame ones; the method was immunoSEQ multiplex PCR. Among approximately 84,000 clones listed, about 88% were seen once. This CDR3 contains 13 residues. From germline, CDR1 is MGHRA and CDR2 YSYEKL. The V and J ends lost 4 bases and 4 bases respectively, with 7 bases between them. Specimen: CD4+ or CD8+ T cells sorted from blood, collected in a trial of the OX40 agonist ivuxolimab. The V gene is TRBV4-1, the J gene TRBJ2-2; perhaps TRBD2 as D (6 bases). This sequence originates from an adult with an advanced solid tumor such as melanoma, head and neck, liver or kidney cancer. Here the CDR3 reads CASSRGVTGELFF. In DNA, the CDR3 is TGCGCCAGCAGCCGGGGGGTCACCGGGGAGCTGTTTTTT.